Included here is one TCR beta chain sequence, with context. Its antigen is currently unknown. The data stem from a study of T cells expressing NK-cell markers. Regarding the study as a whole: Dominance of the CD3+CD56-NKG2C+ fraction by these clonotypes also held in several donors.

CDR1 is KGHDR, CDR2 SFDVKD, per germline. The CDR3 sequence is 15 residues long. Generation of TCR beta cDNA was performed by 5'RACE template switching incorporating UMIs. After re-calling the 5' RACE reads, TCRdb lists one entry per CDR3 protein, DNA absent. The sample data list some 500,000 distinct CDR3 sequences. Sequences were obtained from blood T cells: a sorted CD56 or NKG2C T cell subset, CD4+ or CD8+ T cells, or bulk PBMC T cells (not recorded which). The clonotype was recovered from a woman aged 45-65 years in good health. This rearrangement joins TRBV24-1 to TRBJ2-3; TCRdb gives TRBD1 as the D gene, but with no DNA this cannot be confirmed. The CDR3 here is CATSDPGQYTDTQYF.